This entry features one T cell receptor (beta chain) sequence. There are a few counts of this clone. The antigen it binds to is not known. Per-base qualities were not stored, and no clone one base away is much larger. This sample is part of a study of cytotoxic CD8 clonotypes in ibrutinib-treated CLL (dated by TCRdb to about 2021). For context, the study as a whole: The cohort was composed of about 10 relapsed/refractory and about 16 treatment-naive patients; IGHV unmutated status was identified in 17 patients. The response samples were drawn at a median of approximately 11 months into treatment, with a range of about 6 to 36 months. Of the 70 to 100 people in the trial, 26 had longitudinal samples available. Cryopreserved peripheral blood mononuclear cells were collected at three points: before therapy, at response, and at either sustained remission or disease progression. Patients were still on ibrutinib when every remission and progressive disease sample was collected. On average, each sample yielded 255,043 productive templates and under 95,000 productive rearrangements. Responses were partial in around 24 patients and complete in 2; after median approximately 67 months follow-up, around 15 stayed in remission and roughly twelve progressed. Overall study outcomes, separate from this receptor: Sustained-remission and progressing patients did not have matched sampling times, and lymph node repertoires were not examined. At baseline, clonality was higher than in age-matched healthy donors and showed a strong correlation with circulating CD8+ T-cell counts. Public clonotypes were rare and either contracted or stayed stable during treatment, and the rise in clonality at ibrutinib response reflected the expansion of private clonotypes. An increase in clonality was observed at ibrutinib response, with clonality remaining stable during sustained remission and falling back toward baseline at progression.

Roughly 2 micrograms of genomic DNA were extracted from cryopreserved PBMCs for TCR beta library preparation. Longitudinal blood samples from CLL patients receiving ibrutinib monotherapy were subjected to high-throughput TCR beta sequencing. Patients were enrolled in a phase 2 open-label single-center ibrutinib monotherapy trial. A MiSeq instrument was used for deep resolution sequencing, which targeted depths ranging from 1 in 1 million up to 1 in 200,000 T cells, with coverage averaging 10x for each clonotype. The immunoSEQ hsTCRB Kit was used to generate the TCR beta libraries. The paper's processing steps were these. The data were analyzed with ImmunoSEQ Analyzer and ImmunoSEQ Data Assistant, and V, D and J gene assignments followed IMGT definitions. Clonality, with values ranging from 0 to 1, was calculated as one minus the normalized Shannon entropy of productive rearrangement frequencies. Only overrepresented clonotypes making up at least 0.05% of each patient's repertoire were included in the public clonotype analysis. Roughly 12 age-matched healthy donor repertoires from immuneACCESS were used as controls for clonality. TCRdb obtained this table from immuneACCESS and retained in-frame rearrangements with V and J assigned. These tables miss some clones; where compared with another copy, unresolved V genes account for less than half of the shortfall, and the remainder is unexplained. The V and J calls and clone size were taken over from that table, and D and trimming were inferred from the DNA. The sample table records about 140,000 clones; 65% to 85% of these occur just once. The ten top clones hold 7.6% of the sample.

The V and J ends are trimmed by 10 bases and 5 bases, leaving 11 bases between them. The germline V gene (reference sequence) gives CDR1 as LNHDA and CDR2 as SQIVND. CDR3 length: 11 amino acids, cysteine to phenylalanine. The DNA shown is the 33-base CDR3, in frame from base 1. The source was PBMCs, collected after 36 months of ibrutinib treatment. The chain uses TRBV19 and TRBJ2-5; no D gene is confidently identified. This receptor was obtained from a human donor with chronic lymphocytic leukemia. The encoded CDR3 is CATLGPETQYF. At the DNA level, the sequence is TGTGCCACATTAGGGCCGGAGACCCAGTACTTC.